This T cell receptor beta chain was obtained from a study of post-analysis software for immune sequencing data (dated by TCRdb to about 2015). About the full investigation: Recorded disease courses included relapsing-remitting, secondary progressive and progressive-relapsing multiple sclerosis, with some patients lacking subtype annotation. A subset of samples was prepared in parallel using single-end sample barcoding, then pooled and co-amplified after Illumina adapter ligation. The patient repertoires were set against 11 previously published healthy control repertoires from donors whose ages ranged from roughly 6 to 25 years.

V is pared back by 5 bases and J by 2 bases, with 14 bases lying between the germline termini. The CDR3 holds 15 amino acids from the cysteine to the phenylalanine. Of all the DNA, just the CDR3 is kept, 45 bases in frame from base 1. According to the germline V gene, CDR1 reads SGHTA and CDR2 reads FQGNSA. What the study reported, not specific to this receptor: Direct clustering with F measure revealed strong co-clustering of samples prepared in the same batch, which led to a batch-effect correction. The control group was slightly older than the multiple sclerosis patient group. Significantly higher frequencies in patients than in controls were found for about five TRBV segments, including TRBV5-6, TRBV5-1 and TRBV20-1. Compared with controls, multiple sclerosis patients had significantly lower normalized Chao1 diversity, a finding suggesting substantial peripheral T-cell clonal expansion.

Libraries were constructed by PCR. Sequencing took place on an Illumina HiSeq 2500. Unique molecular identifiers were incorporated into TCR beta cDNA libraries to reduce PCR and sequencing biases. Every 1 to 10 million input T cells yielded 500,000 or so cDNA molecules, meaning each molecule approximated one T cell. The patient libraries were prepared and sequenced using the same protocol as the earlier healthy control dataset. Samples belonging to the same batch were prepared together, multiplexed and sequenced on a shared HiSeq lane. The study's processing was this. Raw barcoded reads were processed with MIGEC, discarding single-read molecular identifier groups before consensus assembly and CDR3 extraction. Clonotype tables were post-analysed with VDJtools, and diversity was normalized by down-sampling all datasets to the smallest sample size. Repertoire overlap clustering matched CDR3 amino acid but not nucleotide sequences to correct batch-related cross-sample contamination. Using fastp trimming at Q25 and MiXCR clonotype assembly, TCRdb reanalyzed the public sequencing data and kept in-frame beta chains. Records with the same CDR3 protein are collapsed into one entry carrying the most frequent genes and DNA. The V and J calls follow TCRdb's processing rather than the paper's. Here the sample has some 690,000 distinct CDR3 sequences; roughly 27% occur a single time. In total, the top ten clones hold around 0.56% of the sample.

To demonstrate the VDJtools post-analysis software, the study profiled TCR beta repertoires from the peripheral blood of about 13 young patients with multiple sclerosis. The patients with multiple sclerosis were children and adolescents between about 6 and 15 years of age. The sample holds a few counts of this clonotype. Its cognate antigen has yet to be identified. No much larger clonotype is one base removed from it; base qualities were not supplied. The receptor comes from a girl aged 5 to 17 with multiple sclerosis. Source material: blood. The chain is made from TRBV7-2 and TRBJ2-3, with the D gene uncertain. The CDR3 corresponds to CASSPGRKSTDTQYF. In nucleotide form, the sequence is TGTGCCAGCAGCCCCGGACGGAAGTCCACAGATACGCAGTATTTT. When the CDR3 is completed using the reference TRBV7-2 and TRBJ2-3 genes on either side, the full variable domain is GAGVSQSPSNKVTEKGKDVELRCDPISGHTALYWYRQSLGQGLEFLIYFQGNSAPDKSGLPSDRFSAERTGGSVSTLTIQRTQQEDSAVYLCASSPGRKSTDTQYFGPGTRLTVL.